Following are 9 T cell receptor beta chains from one sample sequenced in a study of cytomegalovirus exposure and HLA in healthy donors. TCRdb keeps only in-frame clones here, not all; method: immunoSEQ multiplex PCR. The sample has 200,000 to 250,000 clones, about 89% seen once; the top ten hold roughly 1%. Sequencing used PBMCs. These receptors were obtained from a woman aged 18-30 years in good health and CMV-seronegative.

The genes are TRBV23-1 and TRBJ1-5; no clear D gene. TRBV23-1 is placed among ORFs of uncertain function. The CDR3 has 15 amino acids. Trimming pared 0 bases from V and 4 bases from J, leaving 10 bases between. As DNA, the CDR3 is TGCGCCAGCAGTCAATCGTGGGGAGTAAATCAGCCCCAGCATTTT. It specifies CASSQSWGVNQPQHF.

This clone is a singleton in its sample. The chain carries TRBV30 and TRBJ1-5, with TRBD1 identical over 7 bases. J gave up 1 base and V 3 bases, and 0 bases lay outside the gene matches. Germline CDR1 and CDR2: GTSNPN and SVGIG (reference sequence). The CDR3 has 13 residues. CDR3 protein: CAWRTGSNQPQHF. The CDR3, as DNA: TGTGCCTGGAGGACAGGGAGCAATCAGCCCCAGCATTTT.

The chain couples TRBV30 to TRBJ2-7, with D possibly being TRBD2 (5 bases). The CDR3 has 14 residues. V was cut by 3 bases and J by 4 bases, with 16 bases left in between. Germline loops: CDR1 GTSNPN, CDR2 SVGIG (reference sequence). DNA for the CDR3: TGTGCCTGGAGGGAAGGGCAAAGCGGATACGAGCAGTACTTC. This gives the protein CAWREGQSGYEQYF.

This chain joins TRBV9 and TRBJ2-2; a possible D gene is TRBD2 (6 bases). The CDR3 runs 16 residues. The germline V gene encodes CDR1 SGDLS and CDR2 YYNGEE. Trimming pared 3 bases from V and 1 base from J, leaving 13 bases between. The CDR3, as DNA: TGTGCCAGCAGCGCCCGAGGACTACAGAACACCGGGGAGCTGTTTTTT. It specifies CASSARGLQNTGELFF.

The chain carries TRBV7-2 and TRBJ1-5, with 8 positions matching TRBD1. V lost 4 bases, J lost 4 bases, and 3 bases stayed unmatched. This CDR3 has 14 amino acids. CDR1 is SGHTA and CDR2 is FQGNSA in the germline V gene. Written as DNA, the CDR3 is TGTGCCAGCAGCTCGCAGGGGGCGAATCAGCCCCAGCATTTT. As protein: CASSSQGANQPQHF.

Concerning this clone itself: The germline gene is not matched at one end of the junction; a read error may be the cause. The V call is TRBV7-7, the J call TRBJ1-1; no clear D. There are 13 residues in the CDR3. Germline values: CDR1 SSHAT, CDR2 FNYEAQ (reference sequence). The CDR3 DNA sequence: TGTGCTAGCAGCTTGGGCACCGACACTGAAGCTTTCTTT. This sequence encodes CASSLGTDTEAFF.

The CDR3 loop reads CRSSRDYTYNEQFF. The CDR3 nucleotides read TGTCGATCGTCCCGGGACTACACCTACAATGAGCAGTTCTTC. The chain has TRBV2 and TRBJ2-1; 7 nucleotides align to TRBD2. Germline loops: CDR1 SNHLY, CDR2 FYNNEI. This CDR3 spans 14 amino acids.

V is TRBV7-6 and J is TRBJ1-1; D may be TRBD1 (6 bases). Germline V lookup: CDR1 SGHVS, CDR2 FNYEAQ. This CDR3 is 17 amino acids long. The ends were cut back, 2 bases at V and 0 bases at J, with 16 bases in the middle. The CDR3 region is CASSLSSSRGLNTEAFF. The CDR3 bases are TGTGCCAGCAGCTTAAGTTCATCCAGGGGTTTGAACACTGAAGCTTTCTTT. Combining the CDR3 with reference TRBV7-6 and TRBJ1-1 gives the whole variable domain GAGVSQSPRYKVTKRGQDVALRCDPISGHVSLYWYRQALGQGPEFLTYFNYEAQQDKSGLPNDRFSAERPEGSISTLTIQRTEQRDSAMYRCASSLSSSRGLNTEAFFGQGTRLTVV.

The chain carries TRBV28 and TRBJ1-5; the D is unclear. Trimming shortened V by 1 base and J by 4 bases, and 11 bases separated the two germline ends. The CDR3 runs to 15 residues. The germline CDR1 and CDR2 sequences are MDHEN and SYDVKM. The CDR3 region has the DNA TGTGCCAGCAGTTTATCATCCGGGATTAATCAGCCCCAGCATTTT. Its protein product is CASSLSSGINQPQHF.